Listed below are T cell receptor beta chains from one sample, sequenced in a study of blood T cell repertoires in COVID-19. Assay used: immunoSEQ multiplex PCR; TCRdb lists only in-frame clones, some missing. The sample holds about 280,000 clones, about four fifths seen once. The sample consisted of PBMCs or T cells enriched from blood (not recorded which). The receptors originated from a middle-aged man who had been exposed to COVID-19. Both conserved end residues are part of each CDR3. A D gene is named only where the DNA matches it firmly. Only part of the rows carry a size: once, few, many, or a class if the clone is expanded.

TGTGCCAGCAGTGCGACCCCAATCCAGGGATTCGGTGGCTACACCTTC	CASSATPIQGFGGYTF	TRBV27	few	TRBJ1-2	-
TGTGCCAGCAGCGTAGAGAGGCTAGGGCACGGGAATACGCAGTATTTT	CASSVERLGHGNTQYF	TRBV9	-	TRBJ2-3	-
TGTGCCAGCAGCCCACCTCGAGTCGGCGCGGGTGAGCAGTTCTTC	CASSPPRVGAGEQFF	TRBV11-2	-	TRBJ2-1	-
TGTGCCAGCAGTGAATATCTCGAGCAGTACTTC	CASSEYLEQYF	TRBV6-1	-	TRBJ2-7	-
TGTGCCAGTAGTATCGGACAGGGCATTGGTGAAGCTTTCTTT	CASSIGQGIGEAFF	TRBV19	-	TRBJ1-1	TRBD1
TGTGCCAGCTCACCCCAGGGTACCTATCAGCCCCAGCATTTT	CASSPQGTYQPQHF	TRBV18	once	TRBJ1-5	-
TGTGCCAGCAGCACACAGGGAAATCAGCCCCAGCATTTT	CASSTQGNQPQHF	TRBV7-3	once	TRBJ1-5	-
TGTGCCAGCAGCCACGGGGGGGCTCCTGATTTACAGTTCTTC	CASSHGGAPDLQFF	TRBV7-9	-	TRBJ2-1	TRBD2
TGTGCCAGCAGTGATTGGGGAGGGCCTAATGAAAAACTGTTTTTT	CASSDWGGPNEKLFF	TRBV25-1	-	TRBJ1-4	-
TGCGCCAGCAGCCAATTCGACGAGCAGTACTTC	CASSQFDEQYF	TRBV4-1	-	TRBJ2-7	-
TGTGCCAGCCTGCTGACTAGCGAGGAGACCCAGTACTTC	CASLLTSEETQYF	TRBV5-6	-	TRBJ2-5	TRBD2
TGTGCCAGCAGCACCAGCGGGAGCTTGGTCGGGGAGCTGTTTTTT	CASSTSGSLVGELFF	TRBV7-3	-	TRBJ2-2	TRBD2
TGTGCCAGCAGCGTAGAAGAGGGTCGTATCTACAATGAGCAGTTCTTC	CASSVEEGRIYNEQFF	TRBV7-9	-	TRBJ2-1	-
TGTGCCAGCAGCTTAGTAGGAGGGGTAGCTTTCTTT	CASSLVGGVAFF	TRBV7-9	-	TRBJ1-1	-
TGTGCCGCCGGGGTGTATGGCTCCTACGAGCAGTACTTC	CAAGVYGSYEQYF	TRBV28	-	TRBJ2-7	-
TGTGCCTGGAGTGCGGGGTACAATGAGCAGTTCTTC	CAWSAGYNEQFF	TRBV30	-	TRBJ2-1	-
TGTGCCTGGAGCGTATGGGGACGGGGGGGTTCCTACGAGCAGTACTTC	CAWSVWGRGGSYEQYF	TRBV30	-	TRBJ2-7	TRBD2
TGTGCCACCATATGGCAGGCGCTCAATCAGCCCCAGCATTTT	CATIWQALNQPQHF	TRBV24-1	-	TRBJ1-5	-
TGTGCCACCAGTGATTTGCTGGGAGCGCCAGAGACCCAGTACTTC	CATSDLLGAPETQYF	TRBV24-1	-	TRBJ2-5	-
TGTGCCAGCTCGCCAGATGAGACTGGAAACACCATATATTTT	CASSPDETGNTIYF	TRBV18	-	TRBJ1-3	-
TGTGCCAGCAGCACCGAGCGGGAACCTAGCTCCTACAATGAGCAGTTCTTC	CASSTEREPSSYNEQFF	TRBV7-9	-	TRBJ2-1	TRBD2
TGTGCCAGCAGCCGGACTAGCGGGAGCCTAGAGACCCAGTACTTC	CASSRTSGSLETQYF	TRBV11-2	-	TRBJ2-5	TRBD2
TGTGCCAGTAGTACGAGGGCTGAAAAACTGTTTTTT	CASSTRAEKLFF	TRBV19	-	TRBJ1-4	-
TGTGCCAGCAGCTGGACTGATCAAGAGACCCAGTACTTC	CASSWTDQETQYF	TRBV7-2	-	TRBJ2-5	-
TGCGCCAGCAAGGTCTCAAGCGGCACCGGGGAGCTGTTTTTT	CASKVSSGTGELFF	TRBV5-1	-	TRBJ2-2	-
TGCGCCAGCAGCCAAGGTTGGGGCCACCCGCAGCCCCAGCATTTT	CASSQGWGHPQPQHF	TRBV4-1	-	TRBJ1-5	-
TGTGCCAGTAGTATCCTTACGAGGCCCGGCGGAAACACCATATATTTT	CASSILTRPGGNTIYF	TRBV19	-	TRBJ1-3	-
TGTGCCTGGGACAAGACAGGGGCTGGGGCCAACGTCCTGACTTTC	CAWDKTGAGANVLTF	TRBV30	-	TRBJ2-6	TRBD1